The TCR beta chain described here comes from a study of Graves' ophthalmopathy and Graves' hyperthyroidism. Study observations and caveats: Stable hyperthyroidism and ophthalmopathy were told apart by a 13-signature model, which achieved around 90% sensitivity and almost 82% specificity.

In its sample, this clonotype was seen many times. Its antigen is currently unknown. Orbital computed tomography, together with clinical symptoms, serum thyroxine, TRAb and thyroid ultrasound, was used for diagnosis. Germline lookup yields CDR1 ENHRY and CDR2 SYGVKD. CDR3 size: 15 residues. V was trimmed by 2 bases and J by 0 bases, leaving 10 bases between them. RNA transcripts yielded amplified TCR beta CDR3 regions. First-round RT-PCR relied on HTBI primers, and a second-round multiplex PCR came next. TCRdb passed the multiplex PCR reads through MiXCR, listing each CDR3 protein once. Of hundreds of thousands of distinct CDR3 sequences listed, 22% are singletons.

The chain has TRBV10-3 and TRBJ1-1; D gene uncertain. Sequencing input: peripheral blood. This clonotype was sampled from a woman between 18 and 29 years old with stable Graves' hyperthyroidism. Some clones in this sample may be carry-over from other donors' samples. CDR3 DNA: TGTGCCATCAGTGAGAAAGGGCAGATGAACACTGAAGCTTTCTTT. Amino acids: CAISEKGQMNTEAFF.